One and the same sample provided the 18 T cell receptor beta chains below, sequenced in a study of blood T cell repertoires in COVID-19 (dated by TCRdb to the early 2020s). Library preparation used the immunoSEQ multiplex PCR assay. The source is immuneACCESS, and TCRdb retained only in-frame sequences with V and J called. Part of the clones is not carried over; for the studies checked, unresolved V genes explain less than half of this, and the remainder is unexplained. For this sample the table gives under 200,000 clones, of which about 91% were detected only once. Approximately 0.8% of the sample lies in the top ten. Sequences were obtained from PBMCs or T cells enriched from blood (not recorded which). The source is a woman aged 18-30 years who had recovered from COVID-19.

The V call is TRBV28, the J call TRBJ2-5; D is unresolved. Germline V CDR1 and CDR2: MDHEN, SYDVKM. The ends were cut back, 5 bases at V and 5 bases at J, with 9 bases in the middle. This CDR3 comprises 12 residues. CDR3 amino acids: CASSEIGETQYF. CDR3 coding DNA: TGTGCCAGCAGTGAAATCGGGGAGACCCAGTACTTC.

The chain couples TRBV15 to TRBJ2-7; TRBD2 matches 11 bases. Germline V CDR1 and CDR2: LNHNV, YYDKDF (reference sequence). The CDR3 loop spans 15 amino acids. V trimming: 2 bases; J trimming: 0 bases; junction bases outside the gene matches: 0. CDR3 bases: TGTGCCACCAGCAGAACTAGCGGGAGCTCCTACGAGCAGTACTTC. Amino acids: CATSRTSGSSYEQYF.

The rearrangement joins TRBV15 to TRBJ2-3; 7 positions match TRBD2. CDR1 and CDR2 (germline): LNHNV, YYDKDF (reference sequence). Germline trimming cut 0 bases from V and 4 bases from J; bases unmatched to any gene: 4. This CDR3 comprises 15 residues. In DNA, the CDR3 is TGTGCCACCAGCAGAGATCGCGGGAGCTCAGATACGCAGTATTTT. Translated, it gives CATSRDRGSSDTQYF.

This sequence joins TRBV5-1 and TRBJ1-1; TRBD1 might be the D (5 bases). Germline assignment: CDR1 SGHRS and CDR2 YFSETQ. Trimming cost V 3 bases and J 4 bases, with 13 bases left between them. The CDR3 is 14 residues long. The CDR3 region has the DNA TGCGCCAGCAGCTCTTATTGGGGCGCCACTGAAGCTTTCTTT. Translation gives CASSSYWGATEAFF.

This chain joins TRBV6-5 and TRBJ2-5, with 9 nucleotides matching TRBD1. The CDR3 is 14 residues long. CDR1 and CDR2 from the germline V gene are MNHEY and SVGAGI. Trimming took 7 bases from V and 5 from J; bases not matched to a gene: 8. The CDR3 DNA is TGTGCCAGCACCCGGGACAGGGTGAGGGAGACCCAGTACTTC. This translates into CASTRDRVRETQYF.

This rearrangement joins TRBV4-3 to TRBJ2-1; TRBD2 matches 8 bases. After removal of 0 bases from V and 4 bases from J, the junction contained 5 bases not matched to a gene. Germline-derived CDR1 and CDR2 are LGHNA and YSLEER. This CDR3 spans 16 amino acids. This CDR3 is CASSQEPGGGYNEQFF. CDR3 DNA sequence: TGCGCCAGCAGCCAAGAACCCGGCGGGGGGTACAATGAGCAGTTCTTC.

CDR3 loop: CAIGREGGYTF. The CDR3 region has the DNA TGTGCCATCGGACGGGAGGGTGGCTACACCTTC. This chain connects TRBV10-3 to TRBJ1-2; D not resolved. Germline CDR1 and CDR2: ENHRY and SYGVKD. Trimming shortened V by 8 bases and J by 7 bases, and 11 bases separated the two germline ends. The CDR3 sequence is 11 residues long.

This chain uses TRBV4-2 with TRBJ2-1; 11 bases map to TRBD2. The germline gives CDR1 LGHNA, CDR2 YNFKEQ. The CDR3 totals 16 residues. V dropped 0 bases and J dropped 3; count of bases not matched to a gene: 1. CDR3 amino acids: CASSQEGTSGYNEQFF. The DNA of the CDR3 is TGTGCCAGCAGCCAAGAGGGGACTAGCGGCTACAATGAGCAGTTCTTC.

This sequence joins TRBV27 and TRBJ1-5; D is unresolved. Germline V lookup: CDR1 MNHEY, CDR2 SMNVEV (reference sequence). The germline V and J ends were trimmed by 5 bases and 4 bases, with 6 bases remaining between them. This CDR3 contains 12 residues. The CDR3 nucleotides read TGTGCCAGCAGTCCCCCAAATCAGCCCCAGCATTTT. It yields the protein CASSPPNQPQHF.

The chain joins TRBV7-9 to TRBJ1-6, with 8 bases matching TRBD1. CDR1 and CDR2 (germline): SEHNR, FQNEAQ (reference sequence). There are 18 residues in the CDR3. Unmatched junction bases numbered 9, after V lost 5 bases and J lost 0 bases. As DNA, the CDR3 is TGTGCCAGCAGCCTCCGACAGGGGCTGAGCTCCTATAATTCACCCCTCCACTTT. It is translated as CASSLRQGLSSYNSPLHF.

The CDR3 region has the DNA TGTGCCAGCAGTGATACAGCGGGCACAGATACGCAGTATTTT. This translates into CASSDTAGTDTQYF. J is TRBJ2-3 and V is TRBV2, with D possibly TRBD2 on 5 matching bases. The length of the CDR3 is 14 residues. The germline CDR1 and CDR2 sequences are SNHLY and FYNNEI. V lost 3 bases, J lost 1 base, and 8 bases lay in between.

The chain links TRBV11-2 to TRBJ2-7; tentative D call: TRBD2 (6 bases). Looked up from germline, CDR1 is SGHAT and CDR2 is FQNNGV. The CDR3 loop spans 14 amino acids. The germline V and J ends were trimmed by 2 bases and 7 bases, with 15 bases remaining between them. This CDR3 is CASSLQAGAVEQYF. CDR3 DNA sequence: TGTGCCAGCAGCTTACAAGCGGGTGCGGTAGAGCAGTACTTC.

This clone was detected only once. V is TRBV7-6 and J is TRBJ2-7, with a possible D match to TRBD1 (6 bases). V was cut by 5 bases and J by 9 bases, with 17 bases left in between. Germline-derived CDR1 and CDR2 are SGHVS and FNYEAQ. This CDR3 has 13 residues. The CDR3 DNA reads TGTGCCAGCAGCGGGGCGAGTCAGGGGACGCAGTACTTC. Its protein is CASSGASQGTQYF.

This clone has a handful of counts. The chain recombines TRBV25-1 with TRBJ1-6, with D uncertain. Germline V gene lookup returns CDR1 MGHDK and CDR2 SYGVNS. CDR3 length: 15 amino acids. Trimming took off 2 bases at V and 8 bases at J, with 13 bases between the two ends. In DNA form, the CDR3 reads TGTGCCAGCAGTGAAAGTCGGGTGTTTTATTCACCCCTCCACTTT. Translating gives CASSESRVFYSPLHF.

J is TRBJ2-3 and V is TRBV3-1 (or the pseudogene TRBV3-2); 7 bases map to TRBD2. The CDR3 runs 17 residues. CDR1 LGHDT and CDR2 YNNKEL come from the germline V gene (reference sequence). V was pared by 3 bases and J by 1 base, with 10 bases of the junction left unmatched. CDR3 sequence reads: CASSHLASGVGTDTQYF. CDR3 in DNA: TGTGCCAGCAGCCATCTGGCGAGCGGGGTCGGCACAGATACGCAGTATTTT.

The J gene is TRBJ2-7, the V gene TRBV10-3; tentatively, D is TRBD1 (6 bases). The CDR3 covers 15 residues. Trimming took 5 bases from V and 0 from J, leaving 14 bases between them. Germline V gene sequence: CDR1 ENHRY, CDR2 SYGVKD. In nucleotides, the CDR3 is TGTGCCATCAGTCCCCGGGACACGAGCTCCTACGAGCAGTACTTC. It codes for CAISPRDTSSYEQYF.

The V and J genes are TRBV25-1 and TRBJ1-5; 9 nucleotides agree with TRBD1. CDR1 and CDR2 (germline): MGHDK, SYGVNS. V was clipped by 4 bases and J by 7 bases; unmatched bases: 5. This CDR3 is built from 14 residues. DNA of the CDR3: TGTGCCAGCAGTGCGGGACAGGGAGGGCAGCCCCAGCATTTT. Encoded protein: CASSAGQGGQPQHF.

The chain combines TRBV3-1 (or the pseudogene TRBV3-2) with TRBJ2-4; TRBD1 is a possible D gene (5 bases). The CDR3 is 16 residues long. Per the germline V gene, CDR1 is LGHDT and CDR2 is YNNKEL (reference sequence). Deletions cut 3 bases from V and 0 bases from J, with 12 bases between. Here the CDR3 DNA reads TGTGCCAGCAGCCACTCAAATCAGGGAGCCAAAAACATTCAGTACTTC. Its protein product is CASSHSNQGAKNIQYF.